The 20 T cell receptor beta chains reported below all come from one sample, sequenced in a study of CXCR4 blockade with PD-1 therapy in pancreatic cancer. Libraries were prepared by immunoSEQ multiplex PCR; TCRdb keeps only in-frame clonotypes and omits some of them. Of roughly 15,000 clones detected, about two thirds appear once; the ten largest clones hold around 6.1%. Sequenced material: tumor tissue. Receptors were obtained from a human donor with pancreatic ductal adenocarcinoma.

This clone was counted once. V is TRBV19 and J is TRBJ1-2; no clear D. Germline CDR1 and CDR2: LNHDA and SQIVND (reference sequence). The CDR3 is 13 residues long. Trimming took off 0 bases at V and 4 bases at J, with 6 bases between the two ends. CDR3 sequence reads: CASSIDRVYGYTF. CDR3 DNA sequence: TGTGCCAGTAGTATAGATAGGGTCTATGGCTACACCTTC.

The CDR3 region has the DNA TGCGCCAGCAGCCAAGTCTCGGGAGTTGTAGCGATTGACAATGAGCAGTTCTTC. It is translated as CASSQVSGVVAIDNEQFF. The chain joins TRBV4-1 to TRBJ2-1; weak D call: TRBD2 (6 bases). Germline V lookup: CDR1 MGHRA, CDR2 YSYEKL. V was clipped by 1 base and J by 5 bases, with 21 bases between them. This CDR3 is built from 18 residues.

This clone was observed a single time. The chain has TRBV19 and TRBJ1-1, with 7 bases matching TRBD1. CDR3 size: 12 residues. Germline V lookup: CDR1 LNHDA, CDR2 SQIVND (reference sequence). Trimming at V came to 5 bases and at J to 8 bases, leaving 5 bases not matched to a gene. Written as DNA, the CDR3 is TGTGCCAGTAGTCTAAGGGACAGAGAAGCTTTCTTT. It specifies CASSLRDREAFF.

This clone appeared a few times. The chain links TRBV14 to TRBJ2-2, with 8 bases that match TRBD1. J was trimmed by 7 bases and V by 1 base; bases with no gene match: 2. Germline CDR1 is SGHDN and CDR2 is FVKESK. This CDR3 has 14 residues. In DNA, the CDR3 is TGTGCCAGCAGCCAAGCTACAGGGGGCGGGGAGCTGTTTTTT. Translation: CASSQATGGGELFF.

This clone occurred once. This chain links TRBV18 with TRBJ1-3, with no clear D. V dropped 0 bases and J dropped 0 bases, with 12 bases sitting between them. The germline gives CDR1 KGHSH, CDR2 LQKENI. CDR3 length: 17 residues. The CDR3 spells CASSPPVRTGSGNTIYF. The CDR3 region has the DNA TGTGCCAGCTCACCACCGGTGAGGACGGGCTCTGGAAACACCATATATTTT.

The V and J genes are TRBV25-1 and TRBJ1-4; D is unresolved. The V end was cut by 6 bases, the J end by 5 bases, with 13 bases between. The CDR3 has 14 residues. Germline-derived CDR1 and CDR2 are MGHDK and SYGVNS. CDR3 in amino acids: CASRDAAQNEKLFF. In DNA, the CDR3 is TGTGCCAGCAGAGACGCAGCCCAAAATGAAAAACTGTTTTTT.

The chain joins TRBV28 to TRBJ2-1, with 10 positions matching TRBD2. This CDR3 has 15 residues. The V segment lost 2 bases and the J segment 4 bases; nucleotides outside the gene matches: 2. The germline V gene has CDR1 MDHEN and CDR2 SYDVKM. As DNA, the CDR3 is TGTGCCAGCAGTTTAAGGACTAGCGGATACAATGAGCAGTTCTTC. Protein: CASSLRTSGYNEQFF.

The chain employs TRBV28 and TRBJ1-1; a possible D gene is TRBD1 (6 bases). V was trimmed by 4 bases and J by 0 bases, leaving 9 bases between them. This CDR3 is 14 amino acids long. CDR1 is MDHEN, CDR2 SYDVKM, per germline. CDR3 DNA: TGTGCCAGCAGTTACAGGGCCGTGAACACTGAAGCTTTCTTT. Its translation: CASSYRAVNTEAFF. Variable domain in full (rest from reference TRBV28 and TRBJ1-1): DVKVTQSSRYLVKRTGEKVFLECVQDMDHENMFWYRQDPGLGLRLIYFSYDVKMKEKGDIPEGYSVSREKKERFSLILESASTNQTSMYLCASSYRAVNTEAFFGQGTRLTVV.

This chain joins TRBV4-1 and TRBJ2-1; 10 bases map to TRBD2. This CDR3 is 15 amino acids long. The V gene's germline CDR1 is MGHRA and CDR2 YSYEKL. The V gene end was trimmed by 6 bases and the J gene end by 3 bases; junction bases not matched to a gene: 5. The CDR3, as DNA: TGCGCCAGCAGTCCGACTAGCGGGTACTACAATGAGCAGTTCTTC. This gives the protein CASSPTSGYYNEQFF.

This chain uses TRBV28 with TRBJ2-1; 8 bases match TRBD1. Germline CDR1 MDHEN, CDR2 SYDVKM. This CDR3 comprises 16 residues. The V and J ends lost 1 base and 3 bases, in that order; junction bases with no gene match: 5. CDR3 loop: CASSLSSGGGYNEQFF. DNA for the CDR3: TGTGCCAGCAGTTTATCGTCAGGGGGCGGCTACAATGAGCAGTTCTTC. The whole variable domain, filled in from reference TRBV28 and TRBJ2-1, reads DVKVTQSSRYLVKRTGEKVFLECVQDMDHENMFWYRQDPGLGLRLIYFSYDVKMKEKGDIPEGYSVSREKKERFSLILESASTNQTSMYLCASSLSSGGGYNEQFFGPGTRLTVL.

This clone was seen more than once but under ten times. V gene TRBV23-1 combines with J gene TRBJ2-3; D may be TRBD1 (5 bases). TRBV23-1 is classed as an ORF, of uncertain function. This CDR3 contains 13 residues. Trimming took off 10 bases at V and 4 bases at J, with 15 bases between the two ends. The DNA for the CDR3 is TGCGCCATTACCTCACAGGACGCAGATACGCAGTATTTT. Its protein product is CAITSQDADTQYF.

The V gene is TRBV29-1, the J gene TRBJ1-1, with 7 nucleotides matching TRBD1. This CDR3 has 12 amino acids. V gave up 4 bases and J gave up 13 bases; unmatched junction bases: 12. Germline CDR1 and CDR2: SQVTM and ANQGSEA. The CDR3 bases are TGCAGCGTTGGGTCCACCGGGACAGAGAATTTCTTT. This gives the protein CSVGSTGTENFF.

The chain links TRBV14 to TRBJ1-1; 10 bases match TRBD1. V shed 4 bases, J shed 4 bases, and the junction held 9 bases outside the gene matches. CDR3 length equals 16 residues. Germline assignment: CDR1 SGHDN and CDR2 FVKESK. In nucleotides, the CDR3 is TGTGCCAGCAGCCGGGACAGGGGTCTTATCGGCACTGAAGCTTTCTTT. This sequence encodes CASSRDRGLIGTEAFF.

The V and J genes are TRBV30 and TRBJ1-1; 8 bases fit TRBD1. With V trimmed by 1 base and J by 4 bases, 2 bases remained unmatched. CDR3 size: 13 residues. In germline, CDR1 is GTSNPN, CDR2 SVGIG (reference sequence). The CDR3 DNA reads TGTGCCTGGAGTGGACAGGGGCCCACTGAAGCTTTCTTT. It specifies CAWSGQGPTEAFF.

This clone came up a few times. This sequence joins TRBV11-3 and TRBJ2-7, with D perhaps matching TRBD1 or TRBD2 (6 bases each). Germline V gene data show CDR1 as SGHNT and CDR2 as YENEEA. The V end was cut by 4 bases, the J end by 2 bases, with 12 bases between. This CDR3 has 14 amino acids. CDR3 residues: CASSYRDFTYEQYF. The CDR3 DNA reads TGTGCCAGCAGCTACAGGGACTTTACCTACGAGCAGTACTTC.

Only one count was recorded for this clone. This rearrangement joins TRBV18 to TRBJ2-1, with D perhaps matching TRBD1 (5 bases). CDR1 KGHSH and CDR2 LQKENI come from the germline V gene. Trimming shortened V by 5 bases and J by 7 bases, and 15 bases separated the two germline ends. The CDR3 runs 14 residues. The CDR3 bases are TGTGCCAGCTCAGCAAATCCGACAGAGAATGAGCAGTTCTTC. This sequence encodes CASSANPTENEQFF. The full variable domain, completed using reference TRBV18 and TRBJ2-1, is NAGVMQNPRHLVRRRGQEARLRCSPMKGHSHVYWYRQLPEEGLKFMVYLQKENIIDESGMPKERFSAEFPKEGPSILRIQQVVRGDSAAYFCASSANPTENEQFFGPGTRLTVL.

The chain employs TRBV28 and TRBJ1-2; D is perhaps TRBD1 (5 bases). Germline V CDR1 and CDR2: MDHEN, SYDVKM. V lost 6 bases and J 4 bases, leaving 12 bases between the germline ends. The CDR3 covers 13 residues. The DNA of the CDR3 is TGTGCCAGCAGCGGAGGGGCGGGCTATGGCTACACCTTC. Amino acid sequence: CASSGGAGYGYTF.

The V and J genes are TRBV30 and TRBJ1-1; D not resolved. Germline assignment: CDR1 GTSNPN and CDR2 SVGIG (reference sequence). Trimming left V 0 bases short and J 3 bases short, with 8 bases between. The CDR3 totals 13 residues. The CDR3: CAWSVIGDTEAFF. CDR3 bases: TGTGCCTGGAGTGTAATAGGCGACACTGAAGCTTTCTTT.

This clone was observed once. The chain employs TRBV18 and TRBJ1-5, with unresolved D. Germline loops: CDR1 KGHSH, CDR2 LQKENI. The CDR3 runs to 12 residues. Trimming pared 4 bases from V and 2 bases from J, leaving 3 bases between. The CDR3 DNA is TGTGCCAGCTCACAGGGCAATCAGCCCCAGCATTTT. Its protein is CASSQGNQPQHF.

The V and J genes are TRBV29-1 and TRBJ1-1; no clear D. The V end lost 4 bases, the J end lost 0 bases, and 6 bases lay between the germline ends. This CDR3 spans 12 amino acids. Germline loops: CDR1 SQVTM, CDR2 ANQGSEA. CDR3 residues: CSVAPMNTEAFF. For the CDR3, the DNA is TGCAGCGTTGCACCCATGAACACTGAAGCTTTCTTT. The variable domain in full, with the rest retrieved from reference TRBV29-1 and TRBJ1-1, is SAVISQKPSRDICQRGTSLTIQCQVDSQVTMMFWYRQQPGQSLTLIATANQGSEATYESGFVIDKFPISRPNLTFSTLTVSNMSPEDSSIYLCSVAPMNTEAFFGQGTRLTVV.